Listed here is a single T cell receptor beta chain. What it binds is not known. This record belongs to a study of immune evolution from preneoplasia to lung adenocarcinoma. Whole-study findings and limits: Normal lung had the highest top T cell clone frequencies. Normal lung had highest clonality; later lesions appeared denser, more diverse.

The ends were cut back, 5 bases at V and 0 bases at J, with 14 bases in the middle. The germline gives CDR1 SGHNT, CDR2 YENEEA. The CDR3 extends over 17 amino acids. Libraries were prepared by immunoSEQ multiplex PCR; TCRdb keeps only in-frame clonotypes and omits some of them. The sample carries thousands of clones, roughly 82% recorded once. Histologic diagnosis was independently verified by two lung pathologists. The sample taken for sequencing was FFPE adjacent normal lung tissue. The sequence derives from a person aged 55-85 years with lung adenocarcinoma. The genes are TRBV11-3 and TRBJ2-6, with D possibly TRBD1 on 6 matching bases. In nucleotides, the CDR3 is TGTGCCAGCAGCCTAGGGACATCGAGCTCTGGGGCCAACGTCCTGACTTTC. This translates into CASSLGTSSSGANVLTF. The full variable domain, completed using reference TRBV11-3 and TRBJ2-6, is EAGVVQSPRYKIIEKKQPVAFWCNPISGHNTLYWYLQNLGQGPELLIRYENEEAVDDSQLPKDRFSAERLKGVDSTLKIQPAELGDSAVYLCASSLGTSSSGANVLTFGAGSRLTVL.